Below are 10 T cell receptor beta chains sequenced from a single sample in a study of shared clonotypes between healthy human individuals. Clones were sequenced by immunoSEQ multiplex PCR, and TCRdb holds only the in-frame ones, with some missing. The table lists about a million clones, roughly 80% of them singletons. Sequencing input: memory CD4+ T cells sorted from blood. This sample's subset: CD45RA-negative fraction. These receptor sequences come from a man between 18 and 29 years old in good health.

The table lists this clone with a count of one. This rearrangement joins TRBV5-3 to TRBJ2-7; 10 nucleotides line up with TRBD1. TRBV5-3 is an open reading frame, and its role is uncertain. With V trimmed by 9 bases and J by 2 bases, 8 bases remained unmatched. The CDR3 runs 14 residues. The CDR3 nucleotides are TGTGCCACTAATGACAGGGGGCGTCCCTACGAGCAGTACTTC. Translating it yields CATNDRGRPYEQYF.

The V call is TRBV28, the J call TRBJ1-4; D uncertain. Trimming pared 2 bases from V and 7 bases from J, leaving 11 bases between. The CDR3 totals 14 residues. Germline-derived CDR1 and CDR2 are MDHEN and SYDVKM. The DNA for the CDR3 is TGTGCCAGCAGTTTAGGTGGTAGTGGTGAAAAACTGTTTTTT. It translates to CASSLGGSGEKLFF.

The V gene is TRBV12-2, the J gene TRBJ1-5. TRBV12-2 has pseudogene status. The CDR3 is made up of 17 amino acids. The CDR3 protein is CASRLLGGTTGNQPQHF. CDR3 bases: TGTGCAAGTCGCTTGTTGGGGGGCACAACCGGCAATCAGCCCCAGCATTTT.

This clone was seen only a few times. CDR3 sequence: CASSDSKVTGYLLYEQYF. CDR3 nucleotide sequence: TGTGCCAGCAGTGACTCGAAGGTCACAGGGTACCTTCTCTACGAGCAGTACTTC. The chain has TRBV6-4 and TRBJ2-7, with D perhaps matching TRBD1 (6 bases). Trimming cost V 0 bases and J 3 bases, with 21 bases left between them. The CDR3 is 18 residues long. Germline V CDR1 and CDR2: MRHNA, SNTAGT.

The rearrangement links TRBV30 to TRBJ1-6, with unresolved D. The CDR3 is 13 amino acids. The germline V and J ends were trimmed by 3 bases and 3 bases, with 6 bases remaining between them. Germline V gene data show CDR1 as GTSNPN and CDR2 as SVGIG (reference sequence). The CDR3: CAWRKGYNSPLHF. The CDR3 region has the DNA TGTGCCTGGAGAAAGGGCTATAATTCACCCCTCCACTTT.

A single count supports this clone. The identical CDR3 is also encoded by other nucleotide sequences in the sample. This chain links TRBV5-8 with TRBJ2-5; D might be TRBD1 (6 bases). The length of the CDR3 is 13 residues. Germline V gene lookup returns CDR1 SGHTS and CDR2 YDEGEE. The V gene lost 2 bases and the J gene lost 5 bases, with 10 bases spanning the gap. CDR3 loop: CASSLAGVETQYF. As DNA, the CDR3 is TGTGCCAGCAGCTTAGCAGGGGTGGAGACCCAGTACTTC.

Concerning this clone itself: This CDR3 is also generated by other DNA sequences in the sample. The chain has TRBV27 and TRBJ1-5, with 7 bases matching TRBD1. V was pared by 6 bases and J by 4 bases, with 3 bases of the junction left unmatched. Germline CDR1 and CDR2: MNHEY and SMNVEV (reference sequence). The CDR3 is made up of 13 amino acids. The DNA of the CDR3 is TGTGCCAGCAGATTACAGGGGAATCAGCCCCAGCATTTT. This gives the protein CASRLQGNQPQHF.

On this clone itself: This sample includes further DNA sequences coding for the same CDR3. The CDR3 DNA reads TGTGCCAGCAGCCTCTCCAGAGGAGATACGCAGTATTTT. It codes for CASSLSRGDTQYF. The chain links TRBV7-3 to TRBJ2-3; D is uncertain. Germline V CDR1 and CDR2: SGHTA, FQGTGA. V dropped 5 bases and J dropped 5 bases, with 11 bases sitting between them. This CDR3 has 13 amino acids.

The rearrangement links TRBV6-6 to TRBJ2-2, with D tentatively TRBD1 (5 bases). This CDR3 contains 15 residues. The V gene lost 5 bases and the J gene lost 2 bases, with 12 bases spanning the gap. Germline V gene lookup returns CDR1 MNHNY and CDR2 SVGAGI (reference sequence). The CDR3 nucleotides are TGTGCCAGCAGTCCCGACAGACCTAACACCGGGGAGCTGTTTTTT. Its protein product is CASSPDRPNTGELFF.

The V and J genes are TRBV7-9 and TRBJ2-2; the D gene is possibly TRBD2 (6 bases). The CDR3 runs to 16 residues. Deletions cut 5 bases from V and 1 base from J, with 14 bases between. Germline V gene data show CDR1 as SEHNR and CDR2 as FQNEAQ (reference sequence). The CDR3 DNA reads TGTGCCAGCAGCGGCAGGGACTCCCAGAACACCGGGGAGCTGTTTTTT. It is translated as CASSGRDSQNTGELFF.